Shown below are 2 T cell receptor beta chains from a single sample sequenced in a study of T cell repertoires in cytomegalovirus infection. TCRdb processed the reads anew with MiXCR; each CDR3 protein has one entry. The table has 100,000 to 150,000 distinct CDR3 sequences, roughly 9% seen once; the top ten hold around 9.1%. Sequenced: PBMCs. All receptors come from a human donor in good health (CMV status not recorded). Some clones in this sample may be carry-over from other donors' samples.

The table lists this clonotype with many counts. The chain employs TRBV2 and TRBJ1-1, with D possibly being TRBD1 (6 bases). Trimming cost V 7 bases and J 2 bases, with 20 bases left between them. The CDR3 sequence is 16 residues long. Looked up from germline, CDR1 is SNHLY and CDR2 is FYNNEI. The CDR3 region is CASTLDRLLPNTEAFF. In DNA, the CDR3 is TGTGCCAGCACCCTAGACAGGCTCCTTCCTAACACTGAAGCTTTCTTT.

The chain employs TRBV19 and TRBJ2-7; D is possibly TRBD1 or TRBD2 (5 bases each). Germline V lookup: CDR1 LNHDA, CDR2 SQIVND (reference sequence). The CDR3 length is 14 residues. Trimming stripped 4 bases from V and 2 bases from J, with 12 bases between. CDR3 loop: CASSRGRKAYEQYF. CDR3 bases: TGTGCCAGTAGTAGGGGACGGAAAGCCTACGAGCAGTACTTC.